This T cell receptor (beta chain) emerged from a study of T cells after yellow fever vaccination. TCRdb redid the calling of the 5' RACE reads with MiXCR, one entry per CDR3 protein. Of about 96,000 distinct CDR3 sequences in the sample, over 8% were seen once. In its sample, this clonotype was seen a few times. V lost 8 bases and J 4 bases, leaving 12 bases between the germline ends. CDR1 is MNHNY, CDR2 SVGAGI, per germline (reference sequence). The length of the CDR3 is 13 residues. V gene TRBV6-6 combines with J gene TRBJ2-4; D is perhaps TRBD2 (5 bases). This receptor was obtained from a man aged 18 to 29 who received the YFV17D yellow fever vaccine. The starting material was CD8+ T cells not binding an NS4B(214-222) dextramer, sorted from PBMCs, obtained around 15 days after the first yellow fever vaccination. CDR3 in amino acids: CASCRELKNIQYF. The CDR3 DNA reads as TGTGCCAGCTGTCGGGAACTAAAAAACATTCAGTACTTC.